Listed here are 25 T cell receptor beta chains from one sample, sequenced in a study of OX40 agonist ivuxolimab in advanced cancers. The repertoire was sequenced with immunoSEQ multiplex PCR; TCRdb's copy has only in-frame clones and lacks some. The table lists about 69,000 clones, 70% to 90% of them singletons, with 5.5% to 7% in the top ten. The specimen comprised CD4+ or CD8+ T cells sorted from blood, sampled in a trial of the OX40 agonist ivuxolimab. The receptor set was obtained from an adult with an advanced solid tumor such as melanoma, head and neck, liver or kidney cancer.

The CDR3 DNA sequence: TGTGCCAGCAGCTCCGGCCGACAGGACAAGTCCTACGAGCAGTACTTC. Translated, it gives CASSSGRQDKSYEQYF. The chain carries TRBV5-4 and TRBJ2-7; possibly TRBD1 for D (6 bases). The CDR3 loop spans 16 amino acids. The germline CDR1 and CDR2 sequences are SGHNT and YYREEE (reference sequence). Trimming pared 3 bases from V and 1 base from J, leaving 17 bases between.

V gene TRBV7-9 combines with J gene TRBJ2-7; D may be TRBD1 or TRBD2 (6 bases each). Deletions cut 5 bases from V and 6 bases from J, with 23 bases between. CDR1 SEHNR and CDR2 FQNEAQ come from the germline V gene (reference sequence). The CDR3 has 16 residues. CDR3 in amino acids: CASSKSPGAHWAEQYF. Written as DNA, the CDR3 is TGTGCCAGCAGCAAGTCGCCGGGGGCTCATTGGGCCGAGCAGTACTTC.

The V gene is TRBV7-1, the J gene TRBJ1-2; D may be TRBD1 (6 bases). TRBV7-1 is designated an ORF whose function remains uncertain. The CDR3 extends over 13 amino acids. V was cut by 4 bases and J by 7 bases, with 13 bases left in between. The CDR3 loop is CASSLSGAPGYTF. As DNA, the CDR3 is TGTGCCAGCAGCTTGTCGGGGGCGCCTGGCTACACCTTC.

In this sample, this clone is medium-sized. The chain has TRBV5-6 and TRBJ2-5; no reliable D call. From germline, CDR1 is SGHDT and CDR2 YYEEEE. The CDR3 runs 13 residues. V was shortened by 2 bases and J by 5 bases, with 10 bases between the two germline ends. CDR3 in DNA: TGTGCCAGCAGCTTTTGGGCCTTGGAGACCCAGTACTTC. This translates into CASSFWALETQYF. The full variable domain, in which reference TRBV5-6 and TRBJ2-5 provide the parts outside the CDR3, is DAGVTQSPTHLIKTRGQQVTLRCSPKSGHDTVSWYQQALGQGPQFIFQYYEEEERQRGNFPDRFSGHQFPNYSSELNVNALLLGDSALYLCASSFWALETQYFGPGTRLLVL.

The sample holds one count of this clone. The chain combines TRBV6-1 with TRBJ2-7; the D gene is possibly TRBD1 (6 bases). This CDR3 spans 15 amino acids. The ends were cut back, 6 bases at V and 6 bases at J, with 21 bases in the middle. CDR1 is MNHNS, CDR2 SASEGT, per germline. Here the CDR3 DNA reads TGTGCCAGCAGCCTGCACCCGGACAGCCTTTTCGAGCAGTACTTC. Translated: CASSLHPDSLFEQYF.

The chain uses TRBV5-1 and TRBJ1-1; D is unclear. Germline V gene data show CDR1 as SGHRS and CDR2 as YFSETQ. Between the trimmed V and J ends, which lost 4 bases and 0 bases, there was a span of 16 bases. The CDR3 is made up of 16 amino acids. The CDR3 bases are TGCGCCAGCAGCCCCTGGCGAATGGCGGTGAACACTGAAGCTTTCTTT. This gives the protein CASSPWRMAVNTEAFF.

The chain's CDR3 is CSVSGRTTDTQYF. CDR3 sequence (DNA): TGCAGCGTTTCAGGGCGTACCACAGATACGCAGTATTTT. The chain combines TRBV29-1 with TRBJ2-3, with a weak D call TRBD1 (5 bases). Germline V gives CDR1 SQVTM, CDR2 ANQGSEA. The CDR3 extends over 13 amino acids. V lost 5 bases and J lost 2, with 11 bases in between.

This clone was seen a handful of times. This rearrangement joins TRBV7-2 to TRBJ2-7, with a possible D match to TRBD2 (6 bases). V was shortened by 6 bases and J by 2 bases, with 17 bases between the two germline ends. Looked up from germline, CDR1 is SGHTA and CDR2 is FQGNSA. The CDR3 covers 15 residues. This chain's CDR3 is CASSLLVGGAYEQYF. The CDR3 coding sequence is TGTGCCAGCAGTCTACTCGTGGGGGGAGCCTACGAGCAGTACTTC.

The chain has TRBV2 and TRBJ2-7; D may be TRBD2 (7 bases). V was pared by 7 bases and J by 3 bases, with 19 bases between. Germline CDR1 SNHLY, CDR2 FYNNEI. The CDR3 runs 15 residues. The CDR3 sequence is CASTQGGGGGYEQYF. Here the CDR3 DNA reads TGTGCCAGCACCCAAGGGGGAGGGGGTGGCTACGAGCAGTACTTC.

J is TRBJ1-2 and V is TRBV6-6; D not resolved. Trimming shortened V by 2 bases and J by 4 bases, and 8 bases separated the two germline ends. Germline CDR1 is MNHNY and CDR2 is SVGAGI (reference sequence). This CDR3 contains 13 residues. The CDR3 nucleotides are TGTGCCAGCAGTTACGATTCCCGCTATGGCTACACCTTC. Translating it yields CASSYDSRYGYTF.

This chain connects TRBV19 to TRBJ1-5; D perhaps matches TRBD1 (6 bases). The CDR3 runs to 15 residues. The V gene's germline CDR1 is LNHDA and CDR2 SQIVND (reference sequence). Between the trimmed V and J ends, which lost 3 bases and 0 bases, there was a span of 9 bases. The CDR3 DNA follows: TGTGCCAGTAGTATCCACAGGGATAGCAATCAGCCCCAGCATTTT. Amino acids: CASSIHRDSNQPQHF.

The chain couples TRBV19 to TRBJ2-5; D call uncertain. The CDR3 has 14 amino acids. V gave up 3 bases and J gave up 5 bases, with 13 bases separating them. Germline assignment: CDR1 LNHDA and CDR2 SQIVND (reference sequence). For the CDR3, the DNA is TGTGCCAGTAGTATGGAGCTGGGGTGGGAGACCCAGTACTTC. This gives the protein CASSMELGWETQYF.

J is TRBJ1-5 and V is TRBV7-2; 10 bases match TRBD1. The CDR3 length is 15 residues. Germline V CDR1 and CDR2: SGHTA, FQGNSA. Trimming at V came to 5 bases and at J to 4 bases, leaving 5 bases not matched to a gene. CDR3 in amino acids: CASSPGQGRNQPQHF. The CDR3 DNA reads TGTGCCAGCAGCCCGGGACAGGGGAGGAATCAGCCCCAGCATTTT.

The chain is built from TRBV5-4 and TRBJ2-5; 8 nucleotides line up with TRBD1. CDR3 length: 15 residues. Unmatched junction bases numbered 7, after V lost 2 bases and J lost 4 bases. Germline lookup yields CDR1 SGHNT and CDR2 YYREEE (reference sequence). The CDR3 loop reads CASSFPKQGGETQYF. The DNA for the CDR3 is TGTGCCAGCAGCTTCCCTAAACAGGGGGGAGAGACCCAGTACTTC.

This chain joins TRBV7-8 and TRBJ1-1, with a possible D match to TRBD1 (6 bases). Trimming stripped 3 bases from V and 1 base from J, with 6 bases between. Germline CDR1 and CDR2: SGHVS and FQNEAQ. The CDR3 sequence is 13 residues long. Here the CDR3 DNA reads TGTGCCAGCAGCTTGGGGGCGAACACTGAAGCTTTCTTT. Amino acids: CASSLGANTEAFF.

J is TRBJ2-7 and V is TRBV4-2, with D tentatively TRBD1 (6 bases). This CDR3 region has 15 residues. CDR1 and CDR2 from the germline V gene are LGHNA and YNFKEQ. Trimming took off 4 bases at V and 1 base at J, with 14 bases between the two ends. Here the CDR3 reads CASSLGTPRSYEQYF. The CDR3 DNA reads as TGTGCCAGCAGCCTTGGGACACCACGATCCTACGAGCAGTACTTC.

The chain uses TRBV6-5 and TRBJ1-4; no definite D call. V was clipped by 0 bases and J by 7 bases, with 6 bases between them. The germline V gene encodes CDR1 MNHEY and CDR2 SVGAGI. The CDR3 spans 13 residues. CDR3 DNA sequence: TGTGCCAGCAGTTACTCGAAGGTTGAAAAACTGTTTTTT. It yields the protein CASSYSKVEKLFF.

This chain uses TRBV28 with TRBJ2-5; TRBD2 agrees at 7 bases. Looked up from germline, CDR1 is MDHEN and CDR2 is SYDVKM. The V gene end was trimmed by 6 bases and the J gene end by 2 bases; junction bases not matched to a gene: 6. This CDR3 spans 14 amino acids. CDR3 sequence (DNA): TGTGCCAGCAGGGGGGGGATTGCGCAAGAGACCCAGTACTTC. It translates to CASRGGIAQETQYF. Together with reference TRBV28 and TRBJ2-5, the CDR3 gives the full variable domain: DVKVTQSSRYLVKRTGEKVFLECVQDMDHENMFWYRQDPGLGLRLIYFSYDVKMKEKGDIPEGYSVSREKKERFSLILESASTNQTSMYLCASRGGIAQETQYFGPGTRLLVL.

The chain uses TRBV15 and TRBJ2-3; no definite D call. Between the trimmed V and J ends, which lost 1 base and 3 bases, there was a span of 2 bases. This CDR3 comprises 12 residues. In germline, CDR1 is LNHNV, CDR2 YYDKDF (reference sequence). CDR3 sequence (DNA): TGTGCCACCAGCAGAGCTACAGATACGCAGTATTTT. This codes for CATSRATDTQYF. Filled out from reference TRBV15 and TRBJ2-3, the complete variable domain reads DAMVIQNPRYQVTQFGKPVTLSCSQTLNHNVMYWYQQKSSQAPKLLFHYYDKDFNNEADTPDNFQSRRPNTSFCFLDIRSPGLGDTAMYLCATSRATDTQYFGPGTRLTVL.

The chain couples TRBV5-1 to TRBJ2-1; tentatively, D is TRBD2 (6 bases). CDR1 is SGHRS, CDR2 YFSETQ, per germline. Trimming removed 4 bases from V and 5 bases from J, with 19 bases in between. This CDR3 region has 16 residues. The chain's CDR3 is CASSALSGQGNNEQFF. CDR3 coding DNA: TGCGCCAGCAGCGCCCTCAGCGGGCAGGGAAACAATGAGCAGTTCTTC.

The gene calls are TRBV5-4 and TRBJ1-2, with TRBD1 identical over 7 bases. Germline lookup yields CDR1 SGHNT and CDR2 YYREEE (reference sequence). J lost 4 bases, V lost 4 bases, and 4 bases had no gene match. CDR3 size: 13 residues. This CDR3 reads CASSPGQIYGYTF. The CDR3 nucleotides are TGTGCCAGCAGCCCGGGACAGATCTATGGCTACACCTTC.

The chain joins TRBV5-3 to TRBJ2-2; the D gene is possibly TRBD2 (5 bases). TRBV5-3 is an ORF; its function is uncertain. The CDR3 has 14 residues. Trimming cost V 8 bases and J 7 bases, with 18 bases left between them. The DNA of the CDR3 is TGTGCCAGTAACCGGGAAGACTGGCACGGGGAGCTGTTTTTT. This codes for CASNREDWHGELFF.

The chain uses TRBV7-2 and TRBJ2-2; TRBD2 is a possible D gene (5 bases). The germline CDR1 and CDR2 sequences are SGHTA and FQGNSA. V was shortened by 5 bases and J by 6 bases, with 16 bases between the two germline ends. The CDR3 contains 15 residues. Written as DNA, the CDR3 is TGTGCCAGCAGCCGTGTCCGGTTGGAGGCCGGGGAGCTGTTTTTT. Translation: CASSRVRLEAGELFF.

This clone was found a few times. This chain links TRBV7-9 with TRBJ2-7; D is ambiguous. Looked up from germline, CDR1 is SEHNR and CDR2 is FQNEAQ (reference sequence). V was shortened by 5 bases and J by 7 bases, with 15 bases between the two germline ends. This CDR3 is 13 amino acids long. For the CDR3, the DNA is TGTGCCAGCAGCACCTCCGGGCAAGGAGAGCAGTACTTC. As protein: CASSTSGQGEQYF.

CDR3 nucleotide sequence: TGTGCCAGCAGCCCACGTGCTGAAGCTTTCTTT. Protein: CASSPRAEAFF. The J gene is TRBJ1-1, the V gene TRBV11-2; D remains unclear. The CDR3 is made up of 11 amino acids. Looked up from germline, CDR1 is SGHAT and CDR2 is FQNNGV. The V and J ends lost 5 bases and 6 bases respectively, with 7 bases between them. Drawing the rest from reference TRBV11-2 and TRBJ1-1, the complete variable domain is EAGVAQSPRYKIIEKRQSVAFWCNPISGHATLYWYQQILGQGPKLLIQFQNNGVVDDSQLPKDRFSAERLKGVDSTLKIQPAKLEDSAVYLCASSPRAEAFFGQGTRLTVV.